The T cell receptor beta chain under discussion was sequenced for a study of blood T cell repertoires in COVID-19. Data came from immunoSEQ multiplex PCR; TCRdb stores just in-frame clones and leaves some out. Here the sample spans about 76,000 clones, 90% being singletons. The sequence derives from a woman between 45 and 65 years old in a cohort sampled during active COVID-19. The sequencing sample was made of peripheral blood.

CDR3 residues: CASSETGGHQETQYF. The CDR3 DNA is TGTGCCAGCAGTGAGACAGGGGGACACCAAGAGACCCAGTACTTC. V usage is TRBV28 and J usage is TRBJ2-5, with 9 nucleotides matching TRBD1. Germline trimming cut 5 bases from V and 0 bases from J; bases unmatched to any gene: 4. Germline V gene sequence: CDR1 MDHEN, CDR2 SYDVKM. The CDR3 extends over 15 amino acids.